A single sample is the source of the 11 T cell receptor beta chains below, sequenced in a study of blood T cell repertoires in COVID-19. This table comes from immunoSEQ multiplex PCR, and its TCRdb copy is limited to in-frame clones, with some not included. The sample includes 250,000 to 300,000 clones, approximately 90% of them seen just once. The sample taken for sequencing was PBMCs or T cells enriched from blood (not recorded which). These receptor sequences come from a woman in her sixties in a cohort exposed to, infected with or recovered from COVID-19 (not recorded which).

As concerns this clone: Just one base apart from a much larger clone, this may be a read error. The chain employs TRBV6-6 and TRBJ2-7; D might be TRBD2 (6 bases). CDR1 and CDR2 from the germline V gene are MNHNY and SVGAGI (reference sequence). The V end lost 6 bases, the J end lost 3 bases, and 9 bases lay between the germline ends. CDR3 length equals 12 residues. This CDR3 reads CASSFGGYEQYF. The CDR3 coding sequence is TGTGCCAGCAGCTTCGGGGGCTACGAGCAGTACTTC.

V and J are TRBV7-8 and TRBJ2-3, with 9 bases fitting TRBD1. CDR1 and CDR2 (germline): SGHVS, FQNEAQ. The CDR3 contains 14 residues. V was clipped by 1 base and J by 9 bases; unmatched bases: 5. CDR3 sequence reads: CASSLGGQGRTQYF. The CDR3 DNA sequence: TGTGCCAGCAGCTTAGGGGGACAGGGCAGAACGCAGTATTTT.

This clone was seen a single time. This chain joins TRBV6-1 and TRBJ2-7; 8 nucleotides match TRBD2. The ends lost 3 bases at V and 5 bases at J; junction bases unmatched: 6. This CDR3 region has 14 residues. The germline CDR1 and CDR2 sequences are MNHNS and SASEGT. The CDR3 nucleotides read TGTGCCAGCAGTGAGGCGGGAGGCCCCAACGAGCAGTACTTC. This translates into CASSEAGGPNEQYF.

The V call is TRBV2, the J call TRBJ1-5, with D possibly being TRBD1 (5 bases). The CDR3 runs to 13 residues. In germline, CDR1 is SNHLY, CDR2 FYNNEI. Deletions cut 6 bases from V and 6 bases from J, with 12 bases between. CDR3 bases: TGTGCCAGCAGACCAGGGCCGGGTCAGCCCCAGCATTTT. Amino acids: CASRPGPGQPQHF. Supplemented by reference TRBV2 and TRBJ1-5, the full variable domain reads EPEVTQTPSHQVTQMGQEVILRCVPISNHLYFYWYRQILGQKVEFLVSFYNNEISEKSEIFDDQFSVERPDGSNFTLKIRSTKLEDSAMYFCASRPGPGQPQHFGDGTRLSIL.

The V gene is TRBV5-1, the J gene TRBJ1-3; TRBD1 aligns across 8 bases. Trimming cost V 5 bases and J 4 bases; bases outside gene matches: 5. The CDR3 loop spans 14 amino acids. The V gene's germline CDR1 is SGHRS and CDR2 YFSETQ. DNA of the CDR3: TGCGCCAGCAGACGGACAGGGACAGGAAACACCATATATTTT. This gives the protein CASRRTGTGNTIYF.

The chain uses TRBV28 and TRBJ1-4; D might be TRBD1 (5 bases). Trimming stripped 2 bases from V and 5 bases from J, with 9 bases between. CDR3 length: 14 amino acids. Germline CDR1 and CDR2: MDHEN and SYDVKM. In nucleotides, the CDR3 is TGTGCCAGCAGTTTAGGCCAGGGAAATGAAAAACTGTTTTTT. Protein: CASSLGQGNEKLFF.

The chain uses TRBV19 and TRBJ2-7, with 7 bases that match TRBD1. Germline V gene data show CDR1 as LNHDA and CDR2 as SQIVND (reference sequence). The CDR3 sequence is 15 residues long. The V and J ends lost 0 bases and 1 base, in that order; junction bases with no gene match: 3. The CDR3 region has the DNA TGTGCCAGTAGTATAGATCGGGACAGTTCCTACGAGCAGTACTTC. Its protein product is CASSIDRDSSYEQYF.

V is TRBV15 and J is TRBJ2-7, with D unresolved. The germline V and J ends were trimmed by 8 bases and 2 bases, with 10 bases remaining between them. The CDR3 has 12 residues. The germline gives CDR1 LNHNV, CDR2 YYDKDF (reference sequence). The CDR3 reads CATRGDTYEQYF. DNA for the CDR3: TGTGCCACCCGAGGAGATACCTACGAGCAGTACTTC.

The chain joins TRBV7-9 to TRBJ2-5; 8 positions agree with TRBD1. Unmatched junction bases numbered 5, after V lost 5 bases and J lost 3 bases. In germline, CDR1 is SEHNR, CDR2 FQNEAQ (reference sequence). The CDR3 runs 14 residues. CDR3 in amino acids: CASSRSGGKETQYF. In DNA, the CDR3 is TGTGCCAGCAGCAGATCAGGGGGCAAAGAGACCCAGTACTTC.

V and J are TRBV4-1 and TRBJ1-2; unclear D gene. The V gene's germline CDR1 is MGHRA and CDR2 YSYEKL. The ends were cut back, 1 base at V and 4 bases at J, with 16 bases in the middle. The CDR3 sequence is 16 residues long. The chain's CDR3 is CASSQAAGMDFYGYTF. The CDR3 DNA reads as TGCGCCAGCAGCCAAGCGGCGGGAATGGATTTCTATGGCTACACCTTC.

The chain combines TRBV27 with TRBJ2-7; 7 nucleotides line up with TRBD1. Per germline, CDR1 MNHEY and CDR2 SMNVEV (reference sequence). This CDR3 has 16 amino acids. With V trimmed by 4 bases and J by 3 bases, 12 bases remained unmatched. CDR3 residues: CASSSLRRDRYYEQYF. The CDR3 DNA follows: TGTGCCAGCAGTTCTCTCCGCCGGGACAGATACTACGAGCAGTACTTC.